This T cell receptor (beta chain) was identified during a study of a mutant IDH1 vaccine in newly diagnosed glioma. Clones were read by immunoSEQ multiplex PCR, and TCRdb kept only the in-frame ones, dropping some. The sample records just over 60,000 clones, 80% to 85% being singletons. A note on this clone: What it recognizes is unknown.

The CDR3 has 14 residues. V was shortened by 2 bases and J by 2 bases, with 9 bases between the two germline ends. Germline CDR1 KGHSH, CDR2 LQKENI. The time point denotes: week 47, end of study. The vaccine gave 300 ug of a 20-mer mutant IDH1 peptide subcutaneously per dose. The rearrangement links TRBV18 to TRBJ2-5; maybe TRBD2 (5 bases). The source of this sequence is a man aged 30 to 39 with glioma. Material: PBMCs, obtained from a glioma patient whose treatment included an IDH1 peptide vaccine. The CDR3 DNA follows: TGTGCCAGCTCACCAGGACTCCAACAAGAGACCCAGTACTTC. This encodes CASSPGLQQETQYF.